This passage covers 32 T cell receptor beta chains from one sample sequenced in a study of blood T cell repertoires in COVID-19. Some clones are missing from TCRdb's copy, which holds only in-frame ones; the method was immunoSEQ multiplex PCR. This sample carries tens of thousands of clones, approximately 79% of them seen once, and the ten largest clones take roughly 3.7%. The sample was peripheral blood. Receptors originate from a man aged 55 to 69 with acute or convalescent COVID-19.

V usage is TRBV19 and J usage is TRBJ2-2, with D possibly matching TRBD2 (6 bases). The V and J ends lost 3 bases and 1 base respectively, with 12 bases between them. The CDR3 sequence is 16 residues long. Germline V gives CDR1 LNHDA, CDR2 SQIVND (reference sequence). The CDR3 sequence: CASSIIAEVNTGELFF. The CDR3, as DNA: TGTGCCAGTAGTATTATAGCGGAGGTGAACACCGGGGAGCTGTTTTTT.

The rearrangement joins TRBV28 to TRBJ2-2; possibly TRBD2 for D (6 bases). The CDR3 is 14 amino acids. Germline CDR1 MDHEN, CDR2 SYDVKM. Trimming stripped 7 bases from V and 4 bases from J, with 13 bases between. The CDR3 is CASTGRRVTGELFF. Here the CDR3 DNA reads TGTGCCAGCACTGGCAGGAGGGTCACCGGGGAGCTGTTTTTT. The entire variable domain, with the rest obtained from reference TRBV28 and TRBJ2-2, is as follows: DVKVTQSSRYLVKRTGEKVFLECVQDMDHENMFWYRQDPGLGLRLIYFSYDVKMKEKGDIPEGYSVSREKKERFSLILESASTNQTSMYLCASTGRRVTGELFFGEGSRLTVL.

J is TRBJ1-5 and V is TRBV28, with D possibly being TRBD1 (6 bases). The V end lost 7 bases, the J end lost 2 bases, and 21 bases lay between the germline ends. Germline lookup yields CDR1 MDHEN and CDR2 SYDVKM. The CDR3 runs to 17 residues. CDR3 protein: CASTLGRGAGGNQPQHF. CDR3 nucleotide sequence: TGTGCCAGCACCCTAGGCCGGGGGGCCGGCGGCAATCAGCCCCAGCATTTT.

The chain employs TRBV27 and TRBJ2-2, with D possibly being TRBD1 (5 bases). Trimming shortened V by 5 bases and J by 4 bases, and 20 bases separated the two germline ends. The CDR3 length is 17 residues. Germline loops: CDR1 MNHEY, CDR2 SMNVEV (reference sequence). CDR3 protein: CASSHQGPAGFTGELFF. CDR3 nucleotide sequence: TGTGCCAGCAGTCACCAAGGACCGGCAGGGTTCACCGGGGAGCTGTTTTTT.

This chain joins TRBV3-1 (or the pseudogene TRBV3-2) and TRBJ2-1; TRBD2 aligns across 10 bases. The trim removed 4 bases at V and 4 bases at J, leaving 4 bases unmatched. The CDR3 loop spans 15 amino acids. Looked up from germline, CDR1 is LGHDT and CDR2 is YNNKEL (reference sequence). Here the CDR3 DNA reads TGTGCCAGCAGCCCCCCTAGCGGGGGTTACAATGAGCAGTTCTTC. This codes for CASSPPSGGYNEQFF.

CDR3 residues: CASSWQGVGQEQYF. CDR3 DNA: TGCGCCAGCAGCTGGCAAGGGGTGGGACAAGAGCAGTACTTC. The chain couples TRBV5-1 to TRBJ2-7, with D possibly TRBD1 on 6 matching bases. The CDR3 totals 14 residues. Germline V CDR1 and CDR2: SGHRS, YFSETQ. The V end was cut by 3 bases, the J end by 7 bases, with 17 bases between.

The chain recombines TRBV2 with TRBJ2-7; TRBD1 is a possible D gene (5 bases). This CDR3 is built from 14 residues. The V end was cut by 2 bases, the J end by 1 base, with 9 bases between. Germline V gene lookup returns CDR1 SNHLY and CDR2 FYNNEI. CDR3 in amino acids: CASSEQGLSYEQYF. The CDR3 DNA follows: TGTGCCAGCAGTGAACAGGGATTATCCTACGAGCAGTACTTC. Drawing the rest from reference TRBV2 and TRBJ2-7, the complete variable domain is EPEVTQTPSHQVTQMGQEVILRCVPISNHLYFYWYRQILGQKVEFLVSFYNNEISEKSEIFDDQFSVERPDGSNFTLKIRSTKLEDSAMYFCASSEQGLSYEQYFGPGTRLTVT.

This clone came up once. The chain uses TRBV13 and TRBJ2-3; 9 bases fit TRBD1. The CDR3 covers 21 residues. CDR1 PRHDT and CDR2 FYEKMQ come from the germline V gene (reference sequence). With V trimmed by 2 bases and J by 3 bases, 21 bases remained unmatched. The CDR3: CASSLSPAGTGHSGGTDTQYF. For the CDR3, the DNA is TGTGCCAGCAGCTTATCCCCCGCCGGGACAGGGCATAGCGGTGGGACAGATACGCAGTATTTT.

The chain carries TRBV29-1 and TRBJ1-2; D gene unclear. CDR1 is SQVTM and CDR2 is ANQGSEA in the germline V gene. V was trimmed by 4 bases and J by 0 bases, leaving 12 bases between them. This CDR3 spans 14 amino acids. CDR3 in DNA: TGCAGCGTTGTTGACTTCGACCCTAACTATGGCTACACCTTC. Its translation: CSVVDFDPNYGYTF.

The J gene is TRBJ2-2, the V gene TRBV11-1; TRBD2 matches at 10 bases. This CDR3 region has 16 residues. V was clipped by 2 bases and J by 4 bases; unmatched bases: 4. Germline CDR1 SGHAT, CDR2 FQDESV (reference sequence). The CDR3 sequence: CASSLRLAGGTGELFF. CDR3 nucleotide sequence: TGTGCCAGCAGCTTAAGACTAGCGGGCGGCACCGGGGAGCTGTTTTTT.

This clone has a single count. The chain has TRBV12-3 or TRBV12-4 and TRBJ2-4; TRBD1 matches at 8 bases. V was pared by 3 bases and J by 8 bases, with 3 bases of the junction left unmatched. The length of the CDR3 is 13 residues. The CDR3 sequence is CASSFGQGDIQYF. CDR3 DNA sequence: TGTGCCAGCAGTTTCGGACAGGGAGACATTCAGTACTTC.

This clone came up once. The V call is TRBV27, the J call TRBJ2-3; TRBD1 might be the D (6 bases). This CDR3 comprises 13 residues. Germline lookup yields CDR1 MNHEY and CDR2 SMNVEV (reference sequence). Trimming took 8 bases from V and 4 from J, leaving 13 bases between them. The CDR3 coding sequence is TGTGCCAGCGGACAACAGGGCTCAGATACGCAGTATTTT. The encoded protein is CASGQQGSDTQYF.

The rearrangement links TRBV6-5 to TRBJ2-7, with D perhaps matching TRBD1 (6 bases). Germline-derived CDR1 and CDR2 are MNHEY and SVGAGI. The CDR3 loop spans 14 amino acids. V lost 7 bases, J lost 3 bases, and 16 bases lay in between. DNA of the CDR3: TGTGCCAGCACCGACCACGGGGACAACTACGAGCAGTACTTC. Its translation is CASTDHGDNYEQYF.

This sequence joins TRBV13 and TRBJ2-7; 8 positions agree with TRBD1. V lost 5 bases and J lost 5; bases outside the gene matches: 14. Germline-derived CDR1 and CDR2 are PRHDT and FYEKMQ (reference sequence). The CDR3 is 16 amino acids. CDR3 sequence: CASSPRGTGSSDEQYF. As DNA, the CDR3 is TGTGCCAGCAGCCCACGTGGGACAGGAAGTTCGGACGAGCAGTACTTC.

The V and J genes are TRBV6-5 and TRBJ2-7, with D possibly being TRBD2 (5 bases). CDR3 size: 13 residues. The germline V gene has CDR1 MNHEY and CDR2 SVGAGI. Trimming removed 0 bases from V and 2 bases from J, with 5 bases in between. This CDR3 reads CASSYSEAYEQYF. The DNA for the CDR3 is TGTGCCAGCAGTTACTCGGAGGCCTACGAGCAGTACTTC.

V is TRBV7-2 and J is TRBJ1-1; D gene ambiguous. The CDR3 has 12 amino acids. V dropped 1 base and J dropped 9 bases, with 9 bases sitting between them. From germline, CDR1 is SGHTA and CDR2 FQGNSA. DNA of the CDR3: TGTGCCAGCAGCTTAGGGGCAGTTAAAGCTTTCTTT. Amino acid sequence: CASSLGAVKAFF.

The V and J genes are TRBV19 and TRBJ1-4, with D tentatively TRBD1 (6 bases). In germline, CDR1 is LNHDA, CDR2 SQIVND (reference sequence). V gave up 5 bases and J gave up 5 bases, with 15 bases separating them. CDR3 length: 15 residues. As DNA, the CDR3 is TGTGCCAGTAGTCCTCCAGGGACACGGAATGAAAAACTGTTTTTT. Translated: CASSPPGTRNEKLFF.

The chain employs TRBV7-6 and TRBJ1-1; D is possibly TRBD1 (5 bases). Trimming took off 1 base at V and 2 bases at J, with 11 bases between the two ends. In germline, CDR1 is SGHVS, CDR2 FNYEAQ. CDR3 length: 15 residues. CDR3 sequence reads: CASSLEAGTNTEAFF. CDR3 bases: TGTGCCAGCAGCTTAGAGGCAGGGACTAACACTGAAGCTTTCTTT.

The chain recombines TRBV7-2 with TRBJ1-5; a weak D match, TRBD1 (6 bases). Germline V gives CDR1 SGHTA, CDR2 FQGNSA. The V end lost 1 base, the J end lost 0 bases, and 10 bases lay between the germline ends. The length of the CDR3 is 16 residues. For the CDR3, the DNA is TGTGCCAGCAGCTTAGGCGGCAGGGGTAGCAATCAGCCCCAGCATTTT. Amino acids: CASSLGGRGSNQPQHF.

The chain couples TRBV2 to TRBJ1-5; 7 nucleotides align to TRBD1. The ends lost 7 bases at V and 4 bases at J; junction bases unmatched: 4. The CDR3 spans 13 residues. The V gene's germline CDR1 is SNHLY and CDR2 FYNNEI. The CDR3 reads CASKGQINQPQHF. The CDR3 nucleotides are TGTGCCAGCAAGGGACAGATTAATCAGCCCCAGCATTTT.

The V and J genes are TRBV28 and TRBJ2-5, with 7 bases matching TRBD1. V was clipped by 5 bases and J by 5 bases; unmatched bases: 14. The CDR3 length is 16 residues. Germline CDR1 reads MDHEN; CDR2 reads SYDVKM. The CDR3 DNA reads TGTGCCAGCAGTCTGAACAGGGGCCAAACTAAGGAGACCCAGTACTTC. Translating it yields CASSLNRGQTKETQYF. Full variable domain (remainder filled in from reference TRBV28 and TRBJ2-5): DVKVTQSSRYLVKRTGEKVFLECVQDMDHENMFWYRQDPGLGLRLIYFSYDVKMKEKGDIPEGYSVSREKKERFSLILESASTNQTSMYLCASSLNRGQTKETQYFGPGTRLLVL.

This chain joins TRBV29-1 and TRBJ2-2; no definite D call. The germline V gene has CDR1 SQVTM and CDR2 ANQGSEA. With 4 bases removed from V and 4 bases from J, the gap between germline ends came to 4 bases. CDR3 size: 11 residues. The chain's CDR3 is CSVAFTGELFF. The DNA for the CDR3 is TGCAGCGTTGCGTTCACCGGGGAGCTGTTTTTT.

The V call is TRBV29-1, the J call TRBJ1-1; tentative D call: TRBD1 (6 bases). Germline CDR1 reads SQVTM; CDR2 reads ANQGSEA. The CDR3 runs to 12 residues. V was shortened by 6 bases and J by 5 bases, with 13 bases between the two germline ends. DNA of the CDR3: TGCAGCGTGGTTACACAGGGAACTGAAGCTTTCTTT. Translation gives CSVVTQGTEAFF.

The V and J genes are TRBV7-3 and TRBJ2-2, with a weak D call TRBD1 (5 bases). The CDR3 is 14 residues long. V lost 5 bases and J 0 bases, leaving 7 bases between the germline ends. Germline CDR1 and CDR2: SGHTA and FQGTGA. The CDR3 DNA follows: TGTGCCAGCAGCCCGACAGCGAACACCGGGGAGCTGTTTTTT. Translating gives CASSPTANTGELFF.

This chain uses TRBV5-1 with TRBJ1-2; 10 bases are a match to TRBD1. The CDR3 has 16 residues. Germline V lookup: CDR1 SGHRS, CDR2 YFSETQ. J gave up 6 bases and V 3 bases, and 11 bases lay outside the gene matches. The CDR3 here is CASSSGAGQGIDGYTF. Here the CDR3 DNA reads TGCGCCAGCAGCTCAGGCGCGGGACAGGGGATAGATGGCTACACCTTC. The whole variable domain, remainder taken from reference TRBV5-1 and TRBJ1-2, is KAGVTQTPRYLIKTRGQQVTLSCSPISGHRSVSWYQQTPGQGLQFLFEYFSETQRNKGNFPGRFSGRQFSNSRSEMNVSTLELGDSALYLCASSSGAGQGIDGYTFGSGTRLTVV.

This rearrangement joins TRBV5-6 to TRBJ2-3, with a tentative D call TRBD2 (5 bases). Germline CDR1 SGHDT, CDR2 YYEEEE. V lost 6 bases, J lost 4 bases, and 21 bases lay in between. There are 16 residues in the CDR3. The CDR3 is CASTPGLGGGADTQYF. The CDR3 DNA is TGTGCCAGCACCCCTGGCCTAGGAGGTGGGGCAGATACGCAGTATTTT. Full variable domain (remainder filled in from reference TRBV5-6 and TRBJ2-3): DAGVTQSPTHLIKTRGQQVTLRCSPKSGHDTVSWYQQALGQGPQFIFQYYEEEERQRGNFPDRFSGHQFPNYSSELNVNALLLGDSALYLCASTPGLGGGADTQYFGPGTRLTVL.

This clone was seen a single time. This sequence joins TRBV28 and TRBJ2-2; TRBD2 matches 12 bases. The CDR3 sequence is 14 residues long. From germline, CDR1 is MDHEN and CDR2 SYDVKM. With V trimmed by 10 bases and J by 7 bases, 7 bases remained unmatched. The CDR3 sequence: CATRLAGVSGELFF. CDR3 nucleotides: TGTGCCACCAGACTAGCGGGAGTAAGCGGGGAGCTGTTTTTT. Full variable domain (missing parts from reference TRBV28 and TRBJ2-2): DVKVTQSSRYLVKRTGEKVFLECVQDMDHENMFWYRQDPGLGLRLIYFSYDVKMKEKGDIPEGYSVSREKKERFSLILESASTNQTSMYLCATRLAGVSGELFFGEGSRLTVL.

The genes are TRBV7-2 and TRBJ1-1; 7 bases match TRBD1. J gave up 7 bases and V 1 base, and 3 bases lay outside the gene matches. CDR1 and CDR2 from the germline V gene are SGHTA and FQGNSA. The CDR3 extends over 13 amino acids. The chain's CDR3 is CASSLVWDSEAFF. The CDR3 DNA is TGTGCCAGCAGCTTAGTGTGGGACAGTGAAGCTTTCTTT.

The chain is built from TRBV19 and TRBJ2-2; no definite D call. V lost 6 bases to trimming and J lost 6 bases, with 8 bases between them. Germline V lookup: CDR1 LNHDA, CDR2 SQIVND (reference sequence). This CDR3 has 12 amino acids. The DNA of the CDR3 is TGTGCCAGTAGACGGGTCCCCGGGGAGCTGTTTTTT. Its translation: CASRRVPGELFF.

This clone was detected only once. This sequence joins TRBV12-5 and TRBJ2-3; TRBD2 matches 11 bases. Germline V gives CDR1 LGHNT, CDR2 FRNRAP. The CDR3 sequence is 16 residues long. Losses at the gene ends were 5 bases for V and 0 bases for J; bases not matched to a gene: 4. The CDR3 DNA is TGTGCTAGTGGTCCAGGGACTAGCGGTAGCACAGATACGCAGTATTTT. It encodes CASGPGTSGSTDTQYF.

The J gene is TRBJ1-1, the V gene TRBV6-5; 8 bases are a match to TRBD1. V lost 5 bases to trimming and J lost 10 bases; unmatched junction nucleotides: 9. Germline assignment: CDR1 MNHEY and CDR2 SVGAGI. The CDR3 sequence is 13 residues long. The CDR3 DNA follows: TGTGCCAGCAGTAGTCCAGGGGGCGGAGGAGCTTTCTTT. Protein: CASSSPGGGGAFF.

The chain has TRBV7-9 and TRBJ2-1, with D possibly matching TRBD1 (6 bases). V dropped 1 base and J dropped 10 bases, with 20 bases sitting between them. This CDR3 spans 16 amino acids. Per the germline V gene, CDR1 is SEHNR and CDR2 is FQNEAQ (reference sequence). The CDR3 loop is CASSLVQGLPNSEQFF. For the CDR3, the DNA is TGTGCCAGCAGCTTAGTTCAGGGGCTACCGAATAGCGAGCAGTTCTTC.